This entry concerns a single T cell receptor beta chain. The source of the sample is a study of control samples from healthy donors and cancer patients. Profiling relied on immunoSEQ multiplex PCR, and the TCRdb table lists in-frame clones only, not all of them. The table lists roughly 76,000 clones, 85% to 95% of them singletons, with about 6.2% in the top ten. Trimming left V 1 base short and J 7 bases short, with 4 bases between. Per the germline V gene, CDR1 is LGHNA and CDR2 is YSLEER. The CDR3 is 11 residues long. The chain carries TRBV4-3 and TRBJ1-1; D call uncertain. The TCR was taken from a woman in her 40s in good health. The sequenced sample consisted of blood. CDR3 sequence: CASSQGGEAFF. The CDR3 nucleotides read TGCGCCAGCAGCCAAGGGGGTGAAGCTTTCTTT.